The source of this T cell receptor beta chain is a study of CD8 T cells in ankylosing spondylitis. The CDR3 spans 16 residues. Germline CDR1 reads SGHKS; CDR2 reads YYEKEE (reference sequence). V lost 6 bases to trimming and J lost 6 bases; unmatched junction nucleotides: 10. Points from the study as a whole: Significantly higher representation of disease-linked clones was reported for matched ankylosing spondylitis synovial fluid. There were earlier reports of some motif variants in reactive arthritis synovial fluid and blood. What seemed typical of ankylosing spondylitis blood was a TCR beta motif built from about 8 highly homologous variants.

This clonotype was recorded many times. Its antigen is currently unknown. Via MiXCR, TCRdb re-called the 5' RACE reads, giving one row per CDR3 protein. Among roughly 250,000 distinct CDR3 sequences, 8% to 9.5% were seen once, and the ten largest hold under 7.5%. The origin of this receptor is a male donor with ankylosing spondylitis or in good health (not recorded which). Sequencing was carried out using blood, either unsorted or a sorted T cell fraction (not recorded which). The V call is TRBV5-5, the J call TRBJ2-2; 11 bases align to TRBD1. CDR3 DNA sequence: TGTGCCAGCACGAGGCGGACAGGGGGCCAAGCCGGGGAGCTGTTTTTT. It yields the protein CASTRRTGGQAGELFF.